Here is one TCR beta chain with its context. Its matching antigen is unknown. TCRdb used MiXCR to reprocess the RT-PCR reads, holding one entry per CDR3 protein. The sample shows under 800,000 distinct CDR3 sequences, approximately 13% of them seen only once. This sample is part of a study of response to subunit inactivated influenza vaccine. Findings of the study overall: That few new T cells are recruited by each seasonal influenza vaccination was the authors' suggestion.

Germline trimming cut 5 bases from V and 7 bases from J; bases unmatched to any gene: 9. The CDR3 runs 16 residues. Germline CDR1 KGHDR, CDR2 SFDVKD. Here the sequenced sample was PBMCs from blood, taken 14 to 15 days before vaccination. This chain uses TRBV24-1 with TRBJ2-1; 11 nucleotides agree with TRBD2. The source is a man in his forties or fifties who received an inactivated influenza vaccine. The CDR3 here is CATSVLAGGSLNEQFF. The CDR3, as DNA: TGTGCCACCAGTGTTCTAGCGGGGGGAAGTTTGAATGAGCAGTTCTTC.